This T cell receptor (beta chain) was obtained from a study of blood T cell repertoires in COVID-19. Study at large: The United States, Italy and Spain supplied acute and convalescent COVID-19 samples. T cells, B-cell-depleted T cells, or PBMCs supplied cDNA or gDNA.

Per germline, CDR1 MNHEY and CDR2 SMNVEV (reference sequence). V lost 4 bases, J lost 7 bases, and 20 bases lay in between. The CDR3 sequence is 17 residues long. In the authors' methods: Reference gene primer amplification gave nucleated cell count estimates. TCRdb's table, derived via immunoSEQ multiplex PCR, lists solely in-frame clones and lacks some. Clone size and V and J calls were adopted from that table, with D and trimming inferred from the DNA. The sample comprises roughly 43,000 clones, approximately 86% of which are singletons, and around 4.2% rests with the top ten. The TCR was taken from a woman in her sixties or seventies with acute or convalescent COVID-19. The sequenced material came from peripheral blood. J is TRBJ1-6 and V is TRBV27; D ambiguous. CDR3: CASSSQASGGSNSPLHF. The CDR3, as DNA: TGTGCCAGCAGTTCTCAAGCATCAGGTGGTTCAAATTCACCCCTCCACTTT.